A single TCR beta chain is shown here with its context. Different DNA sequences within this sample yield the same CDR3. The data were produced by immunoSEQ multiplex PCR, yet TCRdb's version contains in-frame clones alone and is incomplete. The sample has around 980,000 clones, 75% to 85% seen once. This sample is part of a study of shared clonotypes between healthy human individuals. Trimming took 0 bases from V and 1 from J, leaving 4 bases between them. This CDR3 spans 13 amino acids. CDR1 GTSNPN and CDR2 SVGIG come from the germline V gene (reference sequence). The sample comprised memory CD4+ T cells from PBMCs. This sample's subset: CD45RA-negative fraction. The chain employs TRBV30 and TRBJ1-5, with no clear D. This sequence originates from a man younger than 35 in good health. Some clones in this sample may be carry-over from other donors' samples. The CDR3 reads CAWSVKSNQPQHF. The CDR3, as DNA: TGTGCCTGGAGTGTAAAGAGCAATCAGCCCCAGCATTTT.